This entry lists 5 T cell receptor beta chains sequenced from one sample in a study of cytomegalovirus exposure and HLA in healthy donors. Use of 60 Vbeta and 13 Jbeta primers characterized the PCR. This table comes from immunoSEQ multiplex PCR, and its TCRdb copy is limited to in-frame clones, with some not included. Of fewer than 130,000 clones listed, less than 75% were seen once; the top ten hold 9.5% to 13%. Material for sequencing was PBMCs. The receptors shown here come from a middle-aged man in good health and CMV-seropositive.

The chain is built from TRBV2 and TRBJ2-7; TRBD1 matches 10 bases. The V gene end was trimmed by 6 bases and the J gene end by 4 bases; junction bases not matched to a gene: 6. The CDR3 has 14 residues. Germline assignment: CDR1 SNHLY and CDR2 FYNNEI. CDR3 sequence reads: CASRTGGSGYEQYF. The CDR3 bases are TGTGCCAGCAGGACAGGGGGCTCGGGGTACGAGCAGTACTTC.

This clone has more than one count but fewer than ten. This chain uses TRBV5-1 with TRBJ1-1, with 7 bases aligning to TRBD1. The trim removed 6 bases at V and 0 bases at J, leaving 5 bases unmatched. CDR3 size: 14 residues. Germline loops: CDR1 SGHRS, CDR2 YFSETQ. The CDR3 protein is CASTGGLLNTEAFF. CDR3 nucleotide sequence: TGCGCCAGCACAGGGGGTCTCCTGAACACTGAAGCTTTCTTT.

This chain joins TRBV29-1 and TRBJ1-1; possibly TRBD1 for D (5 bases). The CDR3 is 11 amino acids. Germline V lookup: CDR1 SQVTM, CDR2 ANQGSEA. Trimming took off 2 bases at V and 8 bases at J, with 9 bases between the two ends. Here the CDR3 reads CSVELGGEAFF. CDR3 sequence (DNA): TGCAGCGTTGAACTCGGGGGGGAAGCTTTCTTT.

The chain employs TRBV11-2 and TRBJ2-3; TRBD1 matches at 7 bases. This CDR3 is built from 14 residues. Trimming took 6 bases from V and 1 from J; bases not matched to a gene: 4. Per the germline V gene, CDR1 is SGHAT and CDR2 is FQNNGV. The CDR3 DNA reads TGTGCCAGCAGTACTACAGGGGGCACAGATACGCAGTATTTT. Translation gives CASSTTGGTDTQYF.

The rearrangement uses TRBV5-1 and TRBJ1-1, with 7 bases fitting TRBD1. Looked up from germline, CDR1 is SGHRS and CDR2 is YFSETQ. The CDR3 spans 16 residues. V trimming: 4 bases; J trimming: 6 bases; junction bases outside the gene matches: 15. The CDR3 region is CASSGGNRGPEAEAFF. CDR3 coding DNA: TGCGCCAGCAGCGGGGGGAACAGGGGCCCGGAGGCTGAAGCTTTCTTT.